The 32 T cell receptor beta chains listed next were all sequenced from one sample in a study of identical twins. Via MiXCR, TCRdb re-called the 5' RACE reads, giving one row per CDR3 protein. The sample yields around 1.7 million distinct CDR3 sequences, about 32% seen once. The material sequenced was cord blood. These receptor sequences come from a newborn girl in good health.

The chain is built from TRBV5-1 and TRBJ1-2; 7 nucleotides line up with TRBD1. The CDR3 contains 15 residues. Germline-derived CDR1 and CDR2 are SGHRS and YFSETQ. Trimming at V came to 4 bases and at J to 4 bases, leaving 10 bases not matched to a gene. The CDR3 bases are TGCGCCAGCAGCCGATTGACCGGGACAGCCTATGGCTACACCTTC. Translation: CASSRLTGTAYGYTF.

CDR3 protein: CAISGDQPQHF. Written as DNA, the CDR3 is TGTGCCATCAGTGGGGATCAGCCCCAGCATTTT. The chain recombines TRBV10-3 with TRBJ1-5; no definite D call. The CDR3 covers 11 residues. V was trimmed by 4 bases and J by 5 bases, leaving 3 bases between them. From germline, CDR1 is ENHRY and CDR2 SYGVKD.

Concerning this clonotype itself: Given a much more abundant clone one base away, this may be a read error. This chain connects TRBV12-3 or TRBV12-4 to TRBJ2-7; D is possibly TRBD1 (6 bases). The CDR3 runs to 14 residues. The CDR3 DNA reads TGTGCCGGCAGTTTCGTCAGAGGGGGCTACGAGCAGTACTTC. It specifies CAGSFVRGGYEQYF.

V gene TRBV21-1 combines with J gene TRBJ2-3; TRBD2 reflects the table's D call only, with no check against the DNA. TRBV21-1 is a listed pseudogene. This CDR3 region has 14 residues. This CDR3 reads CASAGTSETDTQYF. The CDR3 DNA is TGTGCCAGCGCCGGGACTAGCGAAACAGATACGCAGTATTTT.

The V and J genes are TRBV6-1 and TRBJ2-7; TRBD1 matches at 11 bases. The CDR3 sequence is 14 residues long. The germline gives CDR1 MNHNS, CDR2 SASEGT. The J segment lost 6 bases and the V segment lost 3 bases, leaving 4 bases of the junction unmatched. For the CDR3, the DNA is TGTGCCAGCAGTGACGGACAGGGGGCTAGCGAGCAGTACTTC. Its translation is CASSDGQGASEQYF.

This clonotype was counted a few times. The genes are TRBV3-1 and TRBJ2-2; D remains ambiguous. With 3 bases removed from V and 0 bases from J, the gap between germline ends came to 5 bases. Germline CDR1 and CDR2: LGHDT and YNNKEL (reference sequence). This CDR3 contains 14 residues. CDR3 sequence (DNA): TGTGCCAGCAGCCACCTTGCGAACACCGGGGAGCTGTTTTTT. Protein product: CASSHLANTGELFF.

V is TRBV28 and J is TRBJ1-4, with 11 bases fitting TRBD1. Germline CDR1 is MDHEN and CDR2 is SYDVKM. V gave up 3 bases and J gave up 7 bases; unmatched junction bases: 7. The length of the CDR3 is 16 residues. DNA of the CDR3: TGTGCCAGCAGTTTCTCGGACAGGGGGCCGGGTGAAAAACTGTTTTTT. Amino acids: CASSFSDRGPGEKLFF.

The J gene is TRBJ2-1, the V gene TRBV7-9; D is ambiguous. V lost 5 bases, J lost 2 bases, and 19 bases lay in between. The CDR3 is made up of 17 amino acids. CDR1 is SEHNR, CDR2 FQNEAQ, per germline (reference sequence). The CDR3, as DNA: TGTGCCAGCAGCCGCCCGCCTAAGCGTAACCCCTACAATGAGCAGTTCTTC. It is translated as CASSRPPKRNPYNEQFF.

V gene TRBV25-1 combines with J gene TRBJ1-5, with D unresolved. Germline loops: CDR1 MGHDK, CDR2 SYGVNS. Trimming took 3 bases from V and 3 from J, leaving 12 bases between them. The CDR3 totals 15 residues. The CDR3 loop reads CASSDSWADNQPQHF. The CDR3 DNA reads TGTGCCAGCAGTGACTCATGGGCGGACAATCAGCCCCAGCATTTT.

This chain links TRBV19 with TRBJ2-5; TRBD1 might be the D (5 bases). CDR1 and CDR2 from the germline V gene are LNHDA and SQIVND (reference sequence). There are 13 residues in the CDR3. V was cut by 4 bases and J by 3 bases, with 9 bases left in between. The CDR3 sequence: CASSKGAEETQYF. The CDR3 DNA follows: TGTGCCAGTAGTAAAGGGGCCGAAGAGACCCAGTACTTC.

This clonotype was counted between two and nine times. The chain has TRBV12-3 or TRBV12-4 and TRBJ2-6, with 7 bases lining up with TRBD1. Germline trimming cut 7 bases from V and 0 bases from J; bases unmatched to any gene: 9. CDR3 length: 17 residues. The CDR3 loop reads CASTGTVPSSGANVLTF. The CDR3 DNA reads TGTGCCAGCACCGGGACAGTTCCTTCCTCTGGGGCCAACGTCCTGACTTTC.

This clonotype was counted a few times. The V gene is TRBV4-1, the J gene TRBJ1-2; D ambiguous. V lost 8 bases and J lost 7, with 17 bases in between. CDR3 length: 13 amino acids. The germline gives CDR1 MGHRA, CDR2 YSYEKL. CDR3 sequence reads: CASAIRARGGYTF. In DNA, the CDR3 is TGCGCCAGCGCGATAAGGGCGCGGGGTGGCTACACCTTC.

The CDR3 nucleotides are TGTGCCAGCAGTTTAGCGAGAGGCAGGGGGCAGGCTAATGAAAAACTGTTTTTT. It translates to CASSLARGRGQANEKLFF. The rearrangement joins TRBV12-3 or TRBV12-4 to TRBJ1-4, with TRBD1 identical over 8 bases. This CDR3 is built from 18 residues. With 0 bases clipped from V and 3 bases from J, the junction kept 9 bases outside the gene matches.

This sequence joins TRBV5-4 and TRBJ2-1; TRBD1 matches 7 bases. CDR1 is SGHNT, CDR2 YYREEE, per germline (reference sequence). The CDR3 loop spans 14 amino acids. V dropped 1 base and J dropped 6; count of bases not matched to a gene: 4. The CDR3 loop reads CASSLQGVSNEQFF. In nucleotides, the CDR3 is TGTGCCAGCAGCTTGCAGGGGGTGAGCAATGAGCAGTTCTTC.

The chain employs TRBV7-2 and TRBJ2-2; D remains unclear. Germline lookup yields CDR1 SGHTA and CDR2 FQGNSA. The CDR3 is 15 residues long. V shed 1 base and J shed 5 bases, with 11 bases lying between them. This CDR3 reads CASSLVAVQTGELFF. The CDR3 coding sequence is TGTGCCAGCAGCTTAGTTGCGGTTCAGACCGGGGAGCTGTTTTTT.

This clonotype was counted a few times. The V and J genes are TRBV12-3 or TRBV12-4 and TRBJ1-6; D not resolved. V lost 3 bases and J lost 8, with 14 bases in between. The CDR3 sequence is 15 residues long. The DNA of the CDR3 is TGTGCCAGCAGTTTCCGGGGTCCTATGGATTCACCCCTCCACTTT. Translation gives CASSFRGPMDSPLHF.

The chain joins TRBV5-1 to TRBJ2-3; no firm D call. Between the trimmed V and J ends, which lost 4 bases and 4 bases, there was a span of 22 bases. There are 17 residues in the CDR3. In germline, CDR1 is SGHRS, CDR2 YFSETQ. The CDR3 nucleotides read TGCGCCAGCAGCCTTCGGAACTTCCTCGGAGACGCAGATACGCAGTATTTT. The encoded protein is CASSLRNFLGDADTQYF.

This clonotype was found many times. This rearrangement joins TRBV12-3 or TRBV12-4 to TRBJ2-5; a weak D match, TRBD2 (6 bases). The CDR3 is made up of 13 amino acids. Trimming cost V 3 bases and J 2 bases, with 7 bases left between them. CDR3 region: CASSFGGQETQYF. Written as DNA, the CDR3 is TGTGCCAGCAGTTTTGGGGGGCAAGAGACCCAGTACTTC.

The CDR3: CSVPWGTGEVYSNQPQHF. Written as DNA, the CDR3 is TGCAGCGTCCCCTGGGGGACAGGGGAGGTGTATAGCAATCAGCCCCAGCATTTT. The genes are TRBV29-1 and TRBJ1-5; 10 bases map to TRBD1. Unmatched junction bases numbered 14, after V lost 6 bases and J lost 0 bases. The CDR3 is 18 amino acids. Germline CDR1 reads SQVTM; CDR2 reads ANQGSEA.

The chain joins TRBV7-9 to TRBJ1-1; no reliable D call. Deletions cut 5 bases from V and 4 bases from J, with 17 bases between. CDR3 length equals 15 residues. Germline loops: CDR1 SEHNR, CDR2 FQNEAQ (reference sequence). The CDR3 nucleotides are TGTGCCAGCAGCCCTCGGGCCACCCGGCGCACTGAAGCTTTCTTT. Its translation: CASSPRATRRTEAFF. The full variable domain, its missing parts supplied by reference TRBV7-9 and TRBJ1-1, is DTGVSQNPRHKITKRGQNVTFRCDPISEHNRLYWYRQTLGQGPEFLTYFQNEAQLEKSRLLSDRFSAERPKGSFSTLEIQRTEQGDSAMYLCASSPRATRRTEAFFGQGTRLTVV.

The chain links TRBV3-1 to TRBJ1-2; D is perhaps TRBD1 (6 bases). CDR3 length: 13 residues. CDR1 is LGHDT, CDR2 YNNKEL, per germline (reference sequence). V was shortened by 6 bases and J by 5 bases, with 13 bases between the two germline ends. The CDR3 spells CASRGQRGYGYTF. In nucleotides, the CDR3 is TGTGCCAGCAGAGGACAGCGAGGGTATGGCTACACCTTC.

As concerns this clonotype: One end of the junction is discordant with germline, which a read error may explain. This chain links TRBV27 with TRBJ2-4, with 8 nucleotides matching TRBD1. The CDR3 consists of 17 residues. Per the germline V gene, CDR1 is MNHEY and CDR2 is SMNVEV (reference sequence). Here the CDR3 reads CASSSPRGQGAKNIRYF. The CDR3 DNA follows: TGTGCCAGCAGTTCCCCCAGGGGGCAAGGGGCCAAAAACATTCGGTACTTC.

This clonotype was detected a few times. The V call is TRBV9, the J call TRBJ1-4; TRBD1 agrees at 7 bases. With 4 bases clipped from V and 0 bases from J, the junction kept 9 bases outside the gene matches. CDR1 and CDR2 from the germline V gene are SGDLS and YYNGEE. This CDR3 region has 17 residues. This CDR3 reads CASSLRDQGATNEKLFF. For the CDR3, the DNA is TGTGCCAGCAGCTTACGAGACCAGGGGGCAACTAATGAAAAACTGTTTTTT.

This clonotype was recorded only once. The gene calls are TRBV3-1 and TRBJ1-4; weak D call: TRBD1 (6 bases). The length of the CDR3 is 17 residues. Germline lookup yields CDR1 LGHDT and CDR2 YNNKEL (reference sequence). Trimming took 2 bases from V and 13 from J, leaving 26 bases between them. The DNA of the CDR3 is TGTGCCAGCAGCCAAAATGGAGCGACAGGTCTTACCGGGGGACTGTTTTTT. This codes for CASSQNGATGLTGGLFF.

This clonotype was picked up a small number of times. V gene TRBV18 combines with J gene TRBJ1-5, with a tentative D call TRBD1 (5 bases). CDR3 length equals 14 residues. Per germline, CDR1 KGHSH and CDR2 LQKENI. The V and J ends lost 1 base and 4 bases respectively, with 8 bases between them. CDR3 loop: CASSPQRGNQPQHF. The CDR3 bases are TGTGCCAGCTCACCACAGAGGGGTAATCAGCCCCAGCATTTT.

This clonotype was counted only a few times. This chain links TRBV12-3 or TRBV12-4 with TRBJ2-1; the D is unclear. The V end was cut by 7 bases, the J end by 9 bases, with 16 bases between. The CDR3 is made up of 13 amino acids. CDR3 DNA sequence: TGTGCCAGCACCATCGCTAGGGCGCCTGAGCAGTTCTTC. Encoded protein: CASTIARAPEQFF.

This clonotype was recorded many times. V is TRBV27 and J is TRBJ1-2, with no clear D. This CDR3 region has 12 residues. V gave up 6 bases and J gave up 4 bases, with 9 bases separating them. Germline values: CDR1 MNHEY, CDR2 SMNVEV (reference sequence). The CDR3 loop reads CASSQKGYGYTF. The CDR3 nucleotides are TGTGCCAGCAGCCAGAAGGGCTATGGCTACACCTTC.

About this clonotype itself: Germline is not matched at one junction end, which may reflect a read error. V and J are TRBV7-9 and TRBJ1-4, with a tentative D call TRBD1 (5 bases). The CDR3 totals 14 residues. Germline V lookup: CDR1 SEHNR, CDR2 FQNEAQ (reference sequence). The CDR3 loop reads CANSPPGPNEKLFF. CDR3 sequence (DNA): TGTGCCAACAGCCCCCCGGGGCCAAATGAAAAACTGTTTTTT. Drawing the rest from reference TRBV7-9 and TRBJ1-4, the complete variable domain is DTGVSQNPRHKITKRGQNVTFRCDPISEHNRLYWYRQTLGQGPEFLTYFQNEAQLEKSRLLSDRFSAERPKGSFSTLEIQRTEQGDSAMYLCANSPPGPNEKLFFGSGTQLSVL.

The V gene is TRBV2, the J gene TRBJ1-2; TRBD1 is a possible D gene (5 bases). V lost 7 bases and J lost 6, with 15 bases in between. The CDR3 runs to 13 residues. Germline loops: CDR1 SNHLY, CDR2 FYNNEI. CDR3 region: CASNTWGEDGYTF. The CDR3 DNA reads as TGTGCCAGCAACACCTGGGGGGAGGATGGCTACACCTTC. The variable domain in full, completed from reference TRBV2 and TRBJ1-2, reads EPEVTQTPSHQVTQMGQEVILRCVPISNHLYFYWYRQILGQKVEFLVSFYNNEISEKSEIFDDQFSVERPDGSNFTLKIRSTKLEDSAMYFCASNTWGEDGYTFGSGTRLTVV.

CDR3 DNA sequence: TGTGCCTGGAGTGTACTTGGGGGCGGCAGCACTGAAGCTTTCTTT. It specifies CAWSVLGGGSTEAFF. The rearrangement uses TRBV30 and TRBJ1-1; D possibly corresponds to TRBD1 (6 bases). Germline CDR1 reads GTSNPN; CDR2 reads SVGIG (reference sequence). The CDR3 is made up of 15 amino acids. V lost 0 bases to trimming and J lost 4 bases, with 15 bases between them.

This sequence joins TRBV5-1 and TRBJ2-5, with 10 bases matching TRBD2. The CDR3 totals 14 residues. Germline CDR1 SGHRS, CDR2 YFSETQ. V gave up 0 bases and J gave up 5 bases; unmatched junction bases: 1. CDR3 sequence: CASSLAGLAETQYF. The CDR3 DNA sequence: TGCGCCAGCAGCTTGGCGGGACTAGCGGAGACCCAGTACTTC.

The chain carries TRBV24-1 and TRBJ2-1, with 7 bases that match TRBD2. Unmatched junction bases numbered 6, after V lost 3 bases and J lost 2 bases. Germline values: CDR1 KGHDR, CDR2 SFDVKD. The CDR3 consists of 16 residues. The chain's CDR3 is CATSDKRGAPYNEQFF. The CDR3 DNA follows: TGTGCCACCAGTGATAAGCGGGGTGCCCCCTACAATGAGCAGTTCTTC.